This T cell receptor (beta chain) comes out of a study of OX40 agonist ivuxolimab in advanced cancers. Turning to the study itself: The dose-escalation cohort was approximately 80% male, with a mean age of around 54 years, ranging roughly 23 to 90. Regarding the study as a whole: Average numbers of expanded clones were greater in CD8+ T cells than in CD4+. At 0.1 to 3.0 mg/kg and by week 6, CD4+ and CD8+ T cells in the blood had expanded clonally.

Blood sampling was done at baseline, cycle 4 day 1, and cycle 7 day 1. The table came from immunoSEQ multiplex PCR; TCRdb's copy has only in-frame clones and leaves some out. Of 77,000 or so clones listed, 90% are singletons. The junction had 2 bases not matched to a gene; V was cut back by 1 base and J by 4 bases. The CDR3 is 14 amino acids. Germline CDR1 is SGHKS and CDR2 is YYEKEE (reference sequence). Note on this clone: No antigen is known for it.

The genes are TRBV5-5 and TRBJ2-3, with 8 bases identical to TRBD2. Sequencing was performed on CD4+ or CD8+ T cells sorted from blood, taken in a trial of the OX40 agonist ivuxolimab. The receptor was derived from an adult with an advanced solid tumor such as melanoma, head and neck, liver or kidney cancer. CDR3 coding DNA: TGTGCCAGCAGCTTGATGACTAGCGCAGATACGCAGTATTTT. As protein: CASSLMTSADTQYF.